This section outlines one T cell receptor (beta chain) sequence together with its context. This record comes from a study of somatic mutations in cytotoxic T cells in rheumatoid arthritis. Germline-derived CDR1 and CDR2 are MGHRA and YSYEKL. CDR3 length equals 16 residues. Trimming removed 4 bases from V and 6 bases from J; junction bases left unmatched: 12. Assay: immunoSEQ multiplex PCR; the TCRdb copy retains only in-frame clones and omits some. Of about 17,000 clones in the sample, 70% to 85% are singletons; the top ten hold about 21%. The V gene is TRBV4-1, the J gene TRBJ2-1; 7 positions match TRBD2. Sequencing input: CD8+ T cells sorted from blood. The receptor comes from an adult with rheumatoid arthritis. The CDR3 here is CASSPPGSGLPNEQFF. In nucleotides, the CDR3 is TGCGCCAGCAGCCCCCCGGGTAGCGGGTTACCCAATGAGCAGTTCTTC.